This T cell receptor beta chain emerged from a study of cytomegalovirus exposure and HLA in healthy donors. Comment on this clone: The identical CDR3 is also encoded by other nucleotide sequences in the sample.

Amplification used 60 Vbeta primers and 13 Jbeta primers. Sequencing was performed with immunoSEQ multiplex PCR; in TCRdb, only in-frame clones are kept and a portion is missing. This sample yields more than 85,000 clones, of which about 86% are seen a single time; under 2.5% belongs to the top ten. In germline, CDR1 is MNHEY, CDR2 SVGAGI. V was pared by 6 bases and J by 4 bases, with 2 bases of the junction left unmatched. The CDR3 extends over 13 amino acids. Every donor was a healthy person donating bone marrow. There were likely unrecorded immune exposures, though donors were nominally healthy when sampled.

The sequenced material came from PBMCs. The receptor was isolated from a woman under 40 in good health and CMV-seronegative. V gene TRBV6-5 combines with J gene TRBJ2-7, with TRBD1 matching 11 bases. The CDR3 region is CASSGTGGYEQYF. The DNA for the CDR3 is TGTGCCAGCAGCGGGACAGGGGGTTACGAGCAGTACTTC.